The 29 T cell receptor beta chains given below trace back to one sample, sequenced in a study of cytomegalovirus exposure and HLA in healthy donors. Primers: 60 Vbeta forward and 13 Jbeta reverse. Profiled with immunoSEQ multiplex PCR; TCRdb holds only in-frame clones, not every one. The sample has over 150,000 clones; 74% are singletons. Input material: PBMCs. These receptors all come from a woman in her twenties or thirties in good health and CMV-seropositive.

V usage is TRBV11-2 and J usage is TRBJ2-3, with 7 bases identical to TRBD2. The J segment lost 1 base and the V segment lost 2 bases, leaving 3 bases of the junction unmatched. Germline V gene data show CDR1 as SGHAT and CDR2 as FQNNGV. This CDR3 contains 15 residues. The CDR3 coding sequence is TGTGCCAGCAGCTTATTAGCGGGTGGCACAGATACGCAGTATTTT. Its protein product is CASSLLAGGTDTQYF.

V gene TRBV5-8 combines with J gene TRBJ1-2, with unresolved D. V dropped 7 bases and J dropped 7 bases, with 14 bases sitting between them. There are 12 residues in the CDR3. Germline V CDR1 and CDR2: SGHTS, YDEGEE. The chain's CDR3 is CASLGRGFGYTF. As DNA, the CDR3 is TGTGCCAGCCTGGGAAGAGGGTTTGGCTACACCTTC.

This clone has just one count. V and J are TRBV6-1 and TRBJ2-1; no clear D. This CDR3 is 14 amino acids long. CDR1 and CDR2 (germline): MNHNS, SASEGT. Trimming took 6 bases from V and 5 from J, leaving 14 bases between them. The CDR3 DNA reads TGTGCCAGCAGCGACTCCTACCGGGACAATGAGCAGTTCTTC. Translated, it gives CASSDSYRDNEQFF.

The chain recombines TRBV5-1 with TRBJ1-4; no clear D. CDR3 length equals 14 residues. The germline V and J ends were trimmed by 5 bases and 7 bases, with 15 bases remaining between them. Germline V gene sequence: CDR1 SGHRS, CDR2 YFSETQ. In DNA, the CDR3 is TGCGCCAGCAGAGGCGGGTCCTCGGGTGAAAAACTGTTTTTT. It is translated as CASRGGSSGEKLFF.

The V and J genes are TRBV28 and TRBJ1-5; D is undetermined. Germline V gene lookup returns CDR1 MDHEN and CDR2 SYDVKM. The V and J ends lost 3 bases and 0 bases respectively, with 21 bases between them. This CDR3 region has 19 residues. CDR3 sequence reads: CASSFQQPFLRLSNQPQHF. As DNA, the CDR3 is TGTGCCAGCAGTTTTCAACAGCCATTTCTCCGCCTTAGCAATCAGCCCCAGCATTTT.

The rearrangement uses TRBV7-9 and TRBJ2-5; 7 nucleotides align to TRBD2. The closer fit of TRBJ2-7 to the DNA end suggests the J call may be wrong. Germline CDR1 is SEHNR and CDR2 is FQNEAQ (reference sequence). The CDR3 runs to 14 residues. The CDR3 DNA reads TGTGCCAGCAGCTGGGGCAGCGGGGTTTACGAGCAGTACTTC. This gives the protein CASSWGSGVYEQYF.

The genes are TRBV19 and TRBJ2-7; TRBD1 matches 7 bases. Germline loops: CDR1 LNHDA, CDR2 SQIVND (reference sequence). This CDR3 is 17 amino acids long. With V trimmed by 6 bases and J by 1 base, 15 bases remained unmatched. This chain's CDR3 is CASSLGTAVEGSYEQYF. CDR3 DNA sequence: TGTGCCAGTAGCTTAGGGACAGCCGTAGAGGGATCCTACGAGCAGTACTTC.

This clone was seen a single time. V gene TRBV5-8 combines with J gene TRBJ1-2; D remains ambiguous. Trimming shortened V by 0 bases and J by 3 bases, and 9 bases separated the two germline ends. Germline lookup yields CDR1 SGHTS and CDR2 YDEGEE. There are 14 residues in the CDR3. The CDR3 region has the DNA TGTGCCAGCAGCTTGGTCTCGGCGGACTATGGCTACACCTTC. Its translation is CASSLVSADYGYTF. Full variable domain (outside the CDR3, taken from reference TRBV5-8 and TRBJ1-2): EAGVTQSPTHLIKTRGQQATLRCSPISGHTSVYWYQQALGLGLQFLLWYDEGEERNRGNFPPRFSGRQFPNYSSELNVNALELEDSALYLCASSLVSADYGYTFGSGTRLTVV.

V gene TRBV19 combines with J gene TRBJ2-3; possible D gene TRBD2, 5 bases. Germline V CDR1 and CDR2: LNHDA, SQIVND (reference sequence). The CDR3 is 13 amino acids. Trimming took off 5 bases at V and 5 bases at J, with 11 bases between the two ends. The DNA of the CDR3 is TGTGCCAGTAGTCCCCCCGGGGTAGATACGCAGTATTTT. This codes for CASSPPGVDTQYF.

This clone was observed a handful of times. The chain carries TRBV13 and TRBJ2-1; D perhaps matches TRBD2 (6 bases). Germline CDR1 reads PRHDT; CDR2 reads FYEKMQ (reference sequence). Trimming took 6 bases from V and 4 from J, leaving 10 bases between them. This CDR3 is 13 amino acids long. The CDR3 nucleotides are TGTGCCAGCAGGGGAGGCAGATACAATGAGCAGTTCTTC. It yields the protein CASRGGRYNEQFF.

The count of this clone is one. V is TRBV6-5 and J is TRBJ1-2, with TRBD1 identical over 10 bases. In germline, CDR1 is MNHEY, CDR2 SVGAGI. The J segment lost 4 bases and the V segment lost 2 bases, leaving 7 bases of the junction unmatched. CDR3 length equals 16 residues. The CDR3 nucleotides read TGTGCCAGCAGTTACCCTAGACAGGGGGCAGGCTATGGCTACACCTTC. This gives the protein CASSYPRQGAGYGYTF.

The genes are TRBV12-2 and TRBJ2-7; the table's D call, TRBD2, was not checked against the DNA. TRBV12-2 is labeled a pseudogene. The CDR3 loop spans 15 amino acids. The DNA of the CDR3 is TGTGCAAGTCGCCCCCGGGACTGGAGACCTTACGAGCAGTACTTC. It translates to CASRPRDWRPYEQYF.

The rearrangement uses TRBV7-9 and TRBJ2-3, with 7 bases that match TRBD2. The CDR3 consists of 17 residues. Losses at the gene ends were 4 bases for V and 4 bases for J; bases not matched to a gene: 14. Germline V gene lookup returns CDR1 SEHNR and CDR2 FQNEAQ (reference sequence). CDR3 region: CASSSTVGLEDPDTQYF. The CDR3 DNA sequence: TGTGCCAGCAGCTCTACCGTTGGACTAGAGGACCCAGATACGCAGTATTTT.

The chain joins TRBV6-5 to TRBJ2-7; 13 positions agree with TRBD2. CDR1 MNHEY and CDR2 SVGAGI come from the germline V gene. This CDR3 has 14 amino acids. V lost 7 bases to trimming and J lost 7 bases; unmatched junction nucleotides: 7. Written as DNA, the CDR3 is TGTGCCAGCACCGGACTAGCGGGAGCTTGGGAGCAGTACTTC. This translates into CASTGLAGAWEQYF.

The chain recombines TRBV6-5 with TRBJ1-3; the D is unclear. This CDR3 spans 15 amino acids. V lost 6 bases, J lost 0 bases, and 12 bases lay in between. Germline CDR1 reads MNHEY; CDR2 reads SVGAGI. The DNA for the CDR3 is TGTGCCAGCAGGAGCTTCTCTCTCTCTGGAAACACCATATATTTT. Its protein product is CASRSFSLSGNTIYF.

The chain uses TRBV6-1 and TRBJ1-3; D uncertain. The V end was cut by 5 bases, the J end by 1 base, with 12 bases between. Germline CDR1 MNHNS, CDR2 SASEGT. The CDR3 is 15 amino acids. The CDR3 reads CASSRSLGSGNTIYF. For the CDR3, the DNA is TGTGCCAGCAGTAGGTCCCTCGGGTCTGGAAACACCATATATTTT.

V and J are TRBV19 and TRBJ2-7, with TRBD1 matching 10 bases. Germline V lookup: CDR1 LNHDA, CDR2 SQIVND (reference sequence). With V trimmed by 4 bases and J by 1 base, 1 base remained unmatched. This CDR3 has 14 amino acids. CDR3 sequence reads: CASSKGQGSYEQYF. CDR3 in DNA: TGTGCCAGTAGTAAGGGACAGGGGTCCTACGAGCAGTACTTC.

Here the CDR3 reads CASSLATGSGLEQYF. The CDR3 DNA sequence: TGCGCCAGCAGCTTGGCGACAGGGTCAGGCCTCGAGCAGTACTTC. This chain connects TRBV5-1 to TRBJ2-5; TRBD1 aligns across 7 bases. The tail of the sequence fits TRBJ2-7 better, so the J call may be wrong. Germline-derived CDR1 and CDR2 are SGHRS and YFSETQ. The CDR3 is made up of 15 amino acids.

This rearrangement joins TRBV4-1 to TRBJ2-7, with 7 bases that match TRBD2. Germline CDR1 and CDR2: MGHRA and YSYEKL. V gave up 3 bases and J gave up 0 bases; unmatched junction bases: 20. There are 20 residues in the CDR3. The CDR3 sequence: CASSQDPRDYRRKASYEQYF. The CDR3 region has the DNA TGCGCCAGCAGCCAGGACCCTCGGGACTATAGGAGGAAGGCCTCCTACGAGCAGTACTTC.

The rearrangement links TRBV7-9 to TRBJ1-3; 8 nucleotides match TRBD1. From germline, CDR1 is SEHNR and CDR2 FQNEAQ (reference sequence). The V gene end was trimmed by 4 bases and the J gene end by 6 bases; junction bases not matched to a gene: 8. The CDR3 runs 15 residues. The CDR3 protein is CASSSYTGGENTIYF. CDR3 sequence (DNA): TGTGCCAGCAGCTCCTACACAGGGGGAGAAAACACCATATATTTT.

This sequence joins TRBV5-4 and TRBJ2-1; TRBD2 might be the D (7 bases). V was cut by 6 bases and J by 8 bases, with 9 bases left in between. Germline CDR1 SGHNT, CDR2 YYREEE (reference sequence). CDR3 length: 11 residues. The CDR3 sequence: CASKGGYEQFF. The CDR3 nucleotides are TGTGCCAGCAAGGGGGGGTATGAGCAGTTCTTC.

V is TRBV19 and J is TRBJ1-1, with a tentative D call TRBD1 (5 bases). V lost 3 bases and J 1 base, leaving 9 bases between the germline ends. The CDR3 totals 14 residues. CDR1 is LNHDA and CDR2 is SQIVND in the germline V gene (reference sequence). The CDR3 spells CASSIQGRNTEAFF. For the CDR3, the DNA is TGTGCCAGTAGTATTCAGGGCAGGAACACTGAAGCTTTCTTT. Full variable domain (outside the CDR3, taken from reference TRBV19 and TRBJ1-1): DGGITQSPKYLFRKEGQNVTLSCEQNLNHDAMYWYRQDPGQGLRLIYYSQIVNDFQKGDIAEGYSVSREKKESFPLTVTSAQKNPTAFYLCASSIQGRNTEAFFGQGTRLTVV.

The chain is built from TRBV6-1 and TRBJ2-3, with TRBD2 matching 11 bases. V was pared by 4 bases and J by 2 bases, with 5 bases of the junction left unmatched. The CDR3 is made up of 16 amino acids. In germline, CDR1 is MNHNS, CDR2 SASEGT. CDR3 coding DNA: TGTGCCAGCAGTGCAATTAGCGGGGGGGTCACAGATACGCAGTATTTT. It codes for CASSAISGGVTDTQYF.

To note about this clone: At one end the junction does not follow the germline gene, possibly because of a read error. Other DNA sequences from this sample encode an identical CDR3 as well. This rearrangement joins TRBV4-1 to TRBJ1-1; no clear D gene. Germline values: CDR1 MGHRA, CDR2 YSYEKL. The CDR3 spans 13 residues. In DNA form, the CDR3 reads TGTGCCAGCAGCTCCCTCGTGAACACTGAAGCTTTCTTT. Its translation: CASSSLVNTEAFF.

The rearrangement uses TRBV6-4 and TRBJ2-1, with 9 bases aligning to TRBD2. Trimming took 4 bases from V and 4 from J; bases not matched to a gene: 5. Germline V gene data show CDR1 as MRHNA and CDR2 as SNTAGT. The CDR3 consists of 15 residues. The CDR3 spells CASSGASGDYNEQFF. The CDR3 coding sequence is TGTGCCAGCAGTGGGGCTAGCGGGGATTACAATGAGCAGTTCTTC.

The V gene is TRBV6-5, the J gene TRBJ1-2; D may be TRBD1 (5 bases). V lost 4 bases and J lost 4, with 13 bases in between. Germline assignment: CDR1 MNHEY and CDR2 SVGAGI. The CDR3 runs 14 residues. In nucleotides, the CDR3 is TGTGCCAGCAGTTCTCAGGGTGTGGTCTATGGCTACACCTTC. It yields the protein CASSSQGVVYGYTF.

This chain links TRBV15 with TRBJ2-1; D perhaps matches TRBD2 (7 bases). CDR1 and CDR2 (germline): LNHNV, YYDKDF (reference sequence). Trimming took 5 bases from V and 5 from J, leaving 16 bases between them. The CDR3 has 15 residues. CDR3 nucleotide sequence: TGTGCCACCAGCGGAGGGGGAGGGCAGAACAATGAGCAGTTCTTC. Its translation: CATSGGGGQNNEQFF.

This sequence joins TRBV14 and TRBJ2-1; D possibly corresponds to TRBD2 (6 bases). The V end lost 1 base, the J end lost 4 bases, and 11 bases lay between the germline ends. Looked up from germline, CDR1 is SGHDN and CDR2 is FVKESK. The CDR3 is 15 amino acids. The DNA of the CDR3 is TGTGCCAGCAGCCAAGGTAGCGGAGGTTACAATGAGCAGTTCTTC. This codes for CASSQGSGGYNEQFF. Filled out from reference TRBV14 and TRBJ2-1, the complete variable domain reads EAGVTQFPSHSVIEKGQTVTLRCDPISGHDNLYWYRRVMGKEIKFLLHFVKESKQDESGMPNNRFLAERTGGTYSTLKVQPAELEDSGVYFCASSQGSGGYNEQFFGPGTRLTVL.

This chain links TRBV9 with TRBJ2-3; 14 nucleotides line up with TRBD2. The ends lost 4 bases at V and 6 bases at J; junction bases unmatched: 13. CDR1 and CDR2 from the germline V gene are SGDLS and YYNGEE. The CDR3 extends over 18 amino acids. CDR3 protein: CASSQKPGLAGVRDTQYF. In DNA, the CDR3 is TGTGCCAGCAGCCAAAAACCGGGACTAGCGGGAGTAAGGGATACGCAGTATTTT.